Listed here are 20 T cell receptor beta chains from one sample, sequenced in a study of blood T cell repertoires in COVID-19. Measured with immunoSEQ multiplex PCR; TCRdb has only the in-frame clones, and not every one. The table records around 170,000 clones, over 80% of them present only once. Material: peripheral blood. These receptors all stem from a man between 65 and 79 years old who had recovered from COVID-19.

The chain joins TRBV5-1 to TRBJ2-5; 8 nucleotides match TRBD1. This CDR3 is 16 amino acids long. The junction had 9 bases not matched to a gene; V was cut back by 0 bases and J by 5 bases. Germline V CDR1 and CDR2: SGHRS, YFSETQ. In DNA form, the CDR3 reads TGCGCCAGCAGCTTGGGTGGGCAGGGGGCATTGGAGACCCAGTACTTC. Its translation: CASSLGGQGALETQYF.

CDR3: CASSSPSDFTDTQYF. The CDR3 bases are TGTGCCAGCAGTTCCCCTAGCGACTTCACAGATACGCAGTATTTT. The chain employs TRBV6-2 or TRBV6-3 and TRBJ2-3, with D possibly matching TRBD2 (6 bases). The ends were cut back, 4 bases at V and 2 bases at J, with 13 bases in the middle. This CDR3 region has 15 residues. The germline V gene has CDR1 MNHEY and CDR2 SVGEGT.

The rearrangement links TRBV3-1 (or the pseudogene TRBV3-2) to TRBJ2-7, with a possible D match to TRBD1 (5 bases). This CDR3 is built from 15 residues. The germline gives CDR1 LGHDT, CDR2 YNNKEL (reference sequence). Trimming pared 6 bases from V and 5 bases from J, leaving 20 bases between. Here the CDR3 DNA reads TGTGCCAGCAGTCTATCATCGCAGGGAAAGAACGAGCAGTACTTC. Amino acid sequence: CASSLSSQGKNEQYF.

The rearrangement uses TRBV6-1 and TRBJ2-5, with 10 bases identical to TRBD2. With V trimmed by 1 base and J by 0 bases, 8 bases remained unmatched. CDR1 MNHNS and CDR2 SASEGT come from the germline V gene. The CDR3 has 18 amino acids. The CDR3 sequence is CASSEGSSGTSDQETQYF. CDR3 in DNA: TGTGCCAGCAGTGAAGGATCATCCGGGACTAGCGACCAAGAGACCCAGTACTTC.

This clone showed up just once. The chain recombines TRBV28 with TRBJ2-7; the match to TRBD1 covers 11 bases. CDR1 and CDR2 from the germline V gene are MDHEN and SYDVKM. The CDR3 consists of 16 residues. V lost 5 bases and J lost 2; bases outside the gene matches: 8. For the CDR3, the DNA is TGTGCCAGCAGTCCAGGACAGGGGGCGACCCCCTACGAGCAGTACTTC. It yields the protein CASSPGQGATPYEQYF.

The chain uses TRBV7-9 and TRBJ1-6, with 10 bases fitting TRBD1. J lost 4 bases, V lost 3 bases, and 3 bases had no gene match. Germline CDR1 and CDR2: SEHNR and FQNEAQ (reference sequence). This CDR3 is 16 amino acids long. This chain's CDR3 is CASSLRDRGYNSPLHF. CDR3 sequence (DNA): TGTGCCAGCAGCTTGCGGGACAGGGGTTATAATTCACCCCTCCACTTT. Combining the CDR3 with reference TRBV7-9 and TRBJ1-6 gives the whole variable domain DTGVSQNPRHKITKRGQNVTFRCDPISEHNRLYWYRQTLGQGPEFLTYFQNEAQLEKSRLLSDRFSAERPKGSFSTLEIQRTEQGDSAMYLCASSLRDRGYNSPLHFGNGTRLTVT.

The chain uses TRBV7-9 and TRBJ2-1, with 10 bases aligning to TRBD2. The CDR3 extends over 15 amino acids. Trimming removed 5 bases from V and 8 bases from J; junction bases left unmatched: 9. Germline lookup yields CDR1 SEHNR and CDR2 FQNEAQ (reference sequence). Here the CDR3 DNA reads TGTGCCAGCAGCCTCACCGGGACTAGCGTCCATGAGCAGTTCTTC. Translation gives CASSLTGTSVHEQFF.

J is TRBJ2-1 and V is TRBV3-1 (or the pseudogene TRBV3-2); weak D call: TRBD1 (6 bases). The germline CDR1 and CDR2 sequences are LGHDT and YNNKEL (reference sequence). The CDR3 length is 13 residues. V was trimmed by 5 bases and J by 15 bases, leaving 20 bases between them. The CDR3 loop reads CASSENRGGALFF. The CDR3, as DNA: TGTGCCAGCAGCGAAAACAGAGGGGGAGCCCTGTTCTTC.

The gene calls are TRBV4-1 and TRBJ2-7, with TRBD2 matching 11 bases. CDR1 is MGHRA, CDR2 YSYEKL, per germline. The V segment lost 4 bases and the J segment 0 bases; nucleotides outside the gene matches: 14. CDR3 size: 19 residues. The CDR3 bases are TGCGCCAGCAGCCGAGAAATCAGCCCTAGCGGGAGGAGCTCCTACGAGCAGTACTTC. Its translation is CASSREISPSGRSSYEQYF.

This clone appeared a few times. This rearrangement joins TRBV28 to TRBJ1-5; TRBD1 agrees at 7 bases. The CDR3 has 14 residues. V was pared by 5 bases and J by 6 bases, with 7 bases of the junction left unmatched. Germline values: CDR1 MDHEN, CDR2 SYDVKM. This chain's CDR3 is CASSGRQGVQPQHF. In DNA form, the CDR3 reads TGTGCCAGCAGTGGCCGCCAGGGGGTTCAGCCCCAGCATTTT.

V and J are TRBV5-4 and TRBJ2-3; D is unclear. V lost 0 bases to trimming and J lost 1 base, with 6 bases between them. CDR1 and CDR2 from the germline V gene are SGHNT and YYREEE (reference sequence). The CDR3 spans 14 residues. CDR3 nucleotides: TGTGCCAGCAGCTTGGAGTTAGGCACAGATACGCAGTATTTT. Protein: CASSLELGTDTQYF.

The chain uses TRBV30 and TRBJ2-4, with 12 bases that match TRBD1. The germline gives CDR1 GTSNPN, CDR2 SVGIG (reference sequence). The CDR3 runs to 17 residues. After removal of 5 bases from V and 3 bases from J, the junction contained 11 bases not matched to a gene. The CDR3 DNA sequence: TGTGCCTGGGCCGGGACAGGGGGCTTCAGTAGCAAAAACATTCAGTACTTC. Its protein is CAWAGTGGFSSKNIQYF.

The V call is TRBV27, the J call TRBJ2-1, with 10 bases identical to TRBD2. Unmatched junction bases numbered 9, after V lost 5 bases and J lost 2 bases. Germline lookup yields CDR1 MNHEY and CDR2 SMNVEV (reference sequence). CDR3 size: 17 residues. This chain's CDR3 is CASSTETSGATYNEQFF. The DNA for the CDR3 is TGTGCCAGCAGTACAGAAACTAGCGGGGCCACCTACAATGAGCAGTTCTTC.

The rearrangement uses TRBV3-1 (or the pseudogene TRBV3-2) and TRBJ1-1; the D is unclear. The ends were cut back, 0 bases at V and 4 bases at J, with 15 bases in the middle. CDR1 and CDR2 (germline): LGHDT, YNNKEL (reference sequence). The CDR3 length is 16 residues. Here the CDR3 DNA reads TGTGCCAGCAGCCAAGAGGAATCGATCCGGGGCACTGAAGCTTTCTTT. It yields the protein CASSQEESIRGTEAFF.

This chain joins TRBV12-5 and TRBJ2-1; 12 bases are shared with TRBD2. Trimming cost V 5 bases and J 8 bases; bases outside gene matches: 7. Germline CDR1 and CDR2: LGHNT and FRNRAP. This CDR3 has 15 residues. The CDR3 region is CASGGLAGGPDEQFF. Written as DNA, the CDR3 is TGTGCTAGTGGTGGGCTAGCGGGAGGGCCCGATGAGCAGTTCTTC.

This clone was counted many times. CDR3 bases: TGTGCCAGCAGCTTAAGCGGGAGGCCTACAGATACGCAGTATTTT. This codes for CASSLSGRPTDTQYF. V gene TRBV7-3 combines with J gene TRBJ2-3; TRBD2 aligns across 8 bases. Germline-derived CDR1 and CDR2 are SGHTA and FQGTGA. This CDR3 has 15 amino acids. J gave up 3 bases and V 1 base, and 3 bases lay outside the gene matches.

This chain joins TRBV27 and TRBJ2-1; maybe TRBD2 (6 bases). Germline lookup yields CDR1 MNHEY and CDR2 SMNVEV (reference sequence). The CDR3 has 16 amino acids. V was trimmed by 5 bases and J by 3 bases, leaving 17 bases between them. This CDR3 is CASSRISGLNYNEQFF. The DNA for the CDR3 is TGTGCCAGCAGTCGAATAAGCGGGCTGAACTACAATGAGCAGTTCTTC.

The rearrangement links TRBV25-1 to TRBJ2-5, with 14 bases fitting TRBD2. This CDR3 has 17 residues. Losses at the gene ends were 7 bases for V and 5 bases for J; bases not matched to a gene: 12. CDR1 MGHDK and CDR2 SYGVNS come from the germline V gene. CDR3 protein: CASNSPAGTSGSETQYF. The CDR3, as DNA: TGTGCCAGCAACTCGCCAGCCGGGACTAGCGGGAGTGAGACCCAGTACTTC.

This rearrangement joins TRBV15 to TRBJ2-3, with 9 bases fitting TRBD1. CDR1 and CDR2 from the germline V gene are LNHNV and YYDKDF (reference sequence). The CDR3 has 14 amino acids. With V trimmed by 7 bases and J by 4 bases, 6 bases remained unmatched. The CDR3 DNA reads as TGTGCCACCAAGGACAGGGGTGGTTCAGATACGCAGTATTTT. It yields the protein CATKDRGGSDTQYF.

This clone is a singleton in its sample. The chain links TRBV5-4 to TRBJ2-2; the D gene is possibly TRBD2 (6 bases). V was pared by 0 bases and J by 2 bases, with 14 bases between. CDR3 length: 17 residues. Looked up from germline, CDR1 is SGHNT and CDR2 is YYREEE (reference sequence). In nucleotides, the CDR3 is TGTGCCAGCAGCTTGGCTGGAGGGGCGCGAAACACCGGGGAGCTGTTTTTT. Amino acid sequence: CASSLAGGARNTGELFF. The complete variable domain, with remaining parts taken from reference TRBV5-4 and TRBJ2-2, reads ETGVTQSPTHLIKTRGQQVTLRCSSQSGHNTVSWYQQALGQGPQFIFQYYREEENGRGNFPPRFSGLQFPNYSSELNVNALELDDSALYLCASSLAGGARNTGELFFGEGSRLTVL.